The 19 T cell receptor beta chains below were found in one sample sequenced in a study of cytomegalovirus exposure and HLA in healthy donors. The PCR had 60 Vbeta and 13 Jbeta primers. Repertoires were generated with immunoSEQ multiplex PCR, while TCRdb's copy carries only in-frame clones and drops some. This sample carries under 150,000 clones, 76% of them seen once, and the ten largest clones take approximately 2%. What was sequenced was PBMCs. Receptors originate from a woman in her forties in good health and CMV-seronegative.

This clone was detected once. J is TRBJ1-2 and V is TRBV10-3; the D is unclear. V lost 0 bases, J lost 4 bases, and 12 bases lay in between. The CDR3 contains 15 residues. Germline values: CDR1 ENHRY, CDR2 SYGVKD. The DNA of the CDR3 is TGTGCCATCAGTGAGTCGATGGGCAGAACCTATGGCTACACCTTC. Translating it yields CAISESMGRTYGYTF.

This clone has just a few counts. CDR3 sequence: CASSDRGGNTEAFF. The DNA of the CDR3 is TGTGCCAGTAGCGACAGGGGTGGAAACACTGAAGCTTTCTTT. This rearrangement joins TRBV19 to TRBJ1-1; 8 bases match TRBD1. Per the germline V gene, CDR1 is LNHDA and CDR2 is SQIVND (reference sequence). This CDR3 is built from 14 residues. The V and J ends lost 6 bases and 2 bases, in that order; junction bases with no gene match: 5.

The CDR3 sequence is CATSLSGNSYNEQFF. CDR3 sequence (DNA): TGTGCCACCAGTCTTAGCGGGAACTCCTACAATGAGCAGTTCTTC. This rearrangement joins TRBV15 to TRBJ2-1; 8 bases match TRBD2. CDR3 length equals 15 residues. J lost 0 bases, V lost 6 bases, and 4 bases had no gene match. Germline V gene sequence: CDR1 LNHNV, CDR2 YYDKDF (reference sequence). Supplemented by reference TRBV15 and TRBJ2-1, the full variable domain reads DAMVIQNPRYQVTQFGKPVTLSCSQTLNHNVMYWYQQKSSQAPKLLFHYYDKDFNNEADTPDNFQSRRPNTSFCFLDIRSPGLGDTAMYLCATSLSGNSYNEQFFGPGTRLTVL.

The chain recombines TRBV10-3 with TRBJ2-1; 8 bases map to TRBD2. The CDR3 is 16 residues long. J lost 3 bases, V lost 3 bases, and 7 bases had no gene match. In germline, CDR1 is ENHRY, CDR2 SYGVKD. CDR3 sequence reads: CAISELSGRDYNEQFF. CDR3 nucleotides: TGTGCCATCAGTGAACTAAGCGGGAGAGACTACAATGAGCAGTTCTTC.

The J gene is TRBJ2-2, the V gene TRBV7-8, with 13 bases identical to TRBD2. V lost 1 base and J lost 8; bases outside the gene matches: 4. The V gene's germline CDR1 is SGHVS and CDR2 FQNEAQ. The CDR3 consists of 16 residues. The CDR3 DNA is TGTGCCAGCAGCTTAGAGTGGACTAGCGGGAGTGGGGAGCTGTTTTTT. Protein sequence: CASSLEWTSGSGELFF.

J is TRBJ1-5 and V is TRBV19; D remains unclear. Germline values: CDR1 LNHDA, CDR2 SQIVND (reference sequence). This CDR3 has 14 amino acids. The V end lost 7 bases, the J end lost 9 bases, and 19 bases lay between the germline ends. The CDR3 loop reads CASMWGGIGLPQHF. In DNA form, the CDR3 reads TGTGCCAGTATGTGGGGAGGGATTGGACTGCCCCAGCATTTT.

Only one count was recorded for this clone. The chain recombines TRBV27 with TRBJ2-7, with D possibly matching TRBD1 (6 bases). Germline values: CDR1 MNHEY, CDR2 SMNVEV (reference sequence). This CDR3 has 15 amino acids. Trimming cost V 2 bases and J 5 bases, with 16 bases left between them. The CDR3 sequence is CASSLGRGSRDEQYF. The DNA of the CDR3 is TGTGCCAGCAGTTTAGGCAGGGGAAGTCGTGACGAGCAGTACTTC.

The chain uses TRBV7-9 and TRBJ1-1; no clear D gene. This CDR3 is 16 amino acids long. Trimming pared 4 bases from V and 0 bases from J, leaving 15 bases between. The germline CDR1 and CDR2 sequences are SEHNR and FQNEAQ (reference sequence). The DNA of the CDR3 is TGTGCCAGCAGCTATGGGCCTGGGGAGGTGAACACTGAAGCTTTCTTT. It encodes CASSYGPGEVNTEAFF.

The CDR3 DNA follows: TGTGCTAGTGGGCGAAACTACAATGAGCAGTTCTTC. Amino acids: CASGRNYNEQFF. The rearrangement links TRBV12-5 to TRBJ2-1; D gene uncertain. Germline CDR1 reads LGHNT; CDR2 reads FRNRAP. This CDR3 has 12 residues. Trimming took 6 bases from V and 3 from J, leaving 6 bases between them.

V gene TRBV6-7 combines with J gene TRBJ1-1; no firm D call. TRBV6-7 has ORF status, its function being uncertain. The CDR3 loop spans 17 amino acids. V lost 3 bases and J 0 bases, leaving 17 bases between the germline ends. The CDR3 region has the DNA TGTGCCAGCAGTTATCCGACTCACTCTGACCTGAACACTGAAGCTTTCTTT. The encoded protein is CASSYPTHSDLNTEAFF.

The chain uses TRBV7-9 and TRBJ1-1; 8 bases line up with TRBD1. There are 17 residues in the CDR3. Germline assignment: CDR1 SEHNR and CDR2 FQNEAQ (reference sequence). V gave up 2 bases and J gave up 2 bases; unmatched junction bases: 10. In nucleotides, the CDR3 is TGTGCCAGCAGCTTAAGGGTTCCAGGGGGCATAAACACTGAAGCTTTCTTT. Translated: CASSLRVPGGINTEAFF. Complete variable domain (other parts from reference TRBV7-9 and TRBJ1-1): DTGVSQNPRHKITKRGQNVTFRCDPISEHNRLYWYRQTLGQGPEFLTYFQNEAQLEKSRLLSDRFSAERPKGSFSTLEIQRTEQGDSAMYLCASSLRVPGGINTEAFFGQGTRLTVV.

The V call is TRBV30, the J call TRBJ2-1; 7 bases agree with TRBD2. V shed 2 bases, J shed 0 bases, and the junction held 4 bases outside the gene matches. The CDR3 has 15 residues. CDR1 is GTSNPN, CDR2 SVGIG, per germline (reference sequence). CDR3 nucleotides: TGTGCCTGGAGTCGGGGGGTAAGCTCCTACAATGAGCAGTTCTTC. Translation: CAWSRGVSSYNEQFF.

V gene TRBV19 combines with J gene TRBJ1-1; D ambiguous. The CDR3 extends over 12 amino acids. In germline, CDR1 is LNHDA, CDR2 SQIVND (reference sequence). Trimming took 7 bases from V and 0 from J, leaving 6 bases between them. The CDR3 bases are TGTGCCAGTACAGATATGAACACTGAAGCTTTCTTT. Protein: CASTDMNTEAFF. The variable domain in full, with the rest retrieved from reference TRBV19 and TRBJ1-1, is DGGITQSPKYLFRKEGQNVTLSCEQNLNHDAMYWYRQDPGQGLRLIYYSQIVNDFQKGDIAEGYSVSREKKESFPLTVTSAQKNPTAFYLCASTDMNTEAFFGQGTRLTVV.

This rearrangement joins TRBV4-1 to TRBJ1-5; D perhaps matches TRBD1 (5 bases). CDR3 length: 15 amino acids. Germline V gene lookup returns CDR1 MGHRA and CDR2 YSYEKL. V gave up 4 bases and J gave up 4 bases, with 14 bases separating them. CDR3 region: CASSPWGGDNQPQHF. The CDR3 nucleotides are TGCGCCAGCAGCCCCTGGGGCGGGGATAATCAGCCCCAGCATTTT.

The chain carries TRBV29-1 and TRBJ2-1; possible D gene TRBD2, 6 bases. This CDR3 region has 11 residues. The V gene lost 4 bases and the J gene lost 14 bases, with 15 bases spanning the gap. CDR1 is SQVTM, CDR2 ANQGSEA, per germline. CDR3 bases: TGCAGCGTTGTAAACCGGGACTCGGAGTTCTTC. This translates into CSVVNRDSEFF.

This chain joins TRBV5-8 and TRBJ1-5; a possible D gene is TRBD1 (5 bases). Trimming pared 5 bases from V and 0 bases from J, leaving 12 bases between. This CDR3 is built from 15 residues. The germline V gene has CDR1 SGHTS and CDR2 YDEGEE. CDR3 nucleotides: TGTGCCAGCAGAGTTGACGGGGGTAGCAATCAGCCCCAGCATTTT. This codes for CASRVDGGSNQPQHF.

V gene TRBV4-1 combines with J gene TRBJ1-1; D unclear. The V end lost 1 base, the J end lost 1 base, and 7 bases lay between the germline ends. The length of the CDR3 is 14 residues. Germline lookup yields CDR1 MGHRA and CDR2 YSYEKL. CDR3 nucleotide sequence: TGCGCCAGCAGCCAAGCCCCAGGGAACACTGAAGCTTTCTTT. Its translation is CASSQAPGNTEAFF.

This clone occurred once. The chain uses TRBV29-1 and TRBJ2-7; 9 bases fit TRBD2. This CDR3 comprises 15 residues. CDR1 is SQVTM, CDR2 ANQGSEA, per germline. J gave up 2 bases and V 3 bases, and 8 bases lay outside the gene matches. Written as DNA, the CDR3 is TGCAGCGTTGACTCCCTCGGCGGGAGGGCCTACGAGCAGTACTTC. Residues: CSVDSLGGRAYEQYF.

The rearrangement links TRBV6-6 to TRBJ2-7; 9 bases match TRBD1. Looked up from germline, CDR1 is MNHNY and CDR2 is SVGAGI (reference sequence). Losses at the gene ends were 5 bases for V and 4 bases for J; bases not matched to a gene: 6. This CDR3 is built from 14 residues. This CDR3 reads CASSTGGSGYEQYF. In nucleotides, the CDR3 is TGTGCCAGCAGTACAGGGGGCTCTGGTTACGAGCAGTACTTC.